The 26 T cell receptor beta chains below come from one sample, sequenced in a study of blood T cell repertoires in COVID-19. Data came from immunoSEQ multiplex PCR; TCRdb stores just in-frame clones and leaves some out. The repertoire holds approximately 170,000 clones, with about 80% as singletons. Sequencing used peripheral blood. These receptors all come from a woman older than 75 with acute or convalescent COVID-19.

The CDR3 reads CSAEGKGNPRYNEQFF. The CDR3 nucleotides read TGCAGCGCCGAAGGAAAGGGGAACCCACGTTACAATGAGCAGTTCTTC. The chain couples TRBV29-1 to TRBJ2-1; the D gene is possibly TRBD1 (5 bases). This CDR3 has 16 amino acids. In germline, CDR1 is SQVTM, CDR2 ANQGSEA. Trimming stripped 7 bases from V and 4 bases from J, with 23 bases between.

The chain couples TRBV2 to TRBJ2-4, with 9 bases identical to TRBD2. The V gene's germline CDR1 is SNHLY and CDR2 FYNNEI. V shed 5 bases and J 15 bases; nucleotides not matched to a gene: 8. CDR3 length: 12 residues. The CDR3 spells CASSIQLAGGYF. DNA for the CDR3: TGTGCCAGCAGTATTCAACTAGCGGGCGGGTACTTC.

The genes are TRBV19 and TRBJ1-1; D gene uncertain. V lost 3 bases and J 0 bases, leaving 11 bases between the germline ends. The germline gives CDR1 LNHDA, CDR2 SQIVND (reference sequence). The CDR3 is 15 amino acids. CDR3 region: CASSIQVIMNTEAFF. CDR3 DNA: TGTGCCAGTAGTATTCAGGTTATCATGAACACTGAAGCTTTCTTT.

CDR3 DNA sequence: TGTGCCATCAGTGAGGGCAACAGGGATGGGGATGAGCAGTTCTTC. Translated: CAISEGNRDGDEQFF. The V and J genes are TRBV10-3 and TRBJ2-1; D is perhaps TRBD1 (6 bases). The ends were cut back, 2 bases at V and 8 bases at J, with 16 bases in the middle. Germline assignment: CDR1 ENHRY and CDR2 SYGVKD. The CDR3 sequence is 15 residues long.

This clone appeared once. V usage is TRBV6-5 and J usage is TRBJ2-3; 9 positions agree with TRBD2. This CDR3 comprises 15 residues. Germline-derived CDR1 and CDR2 are MNHEY and SVGAGI. V lost 9 bases and J lost 2; bases outside the gene matches: 9. The CDR3 nucleotides are TGTGCCAGTTCCCAGGCGGGAGGGCCCACAGATACGCAGTATTTT. Translating it yields CASSQAGGPTDTQYF.

The chain couples TRBV7-8 to TRBJ1-1; the match to TRBD1 covers 7 bases. V shed 5 bases, J shed 3 bases, and the junction held 3 bases outside the gene matches. Germline CDR1 and CDR2: SGHVS and FQNEAQ. The CDR3 contains 13 residues. The CDR3 sequence is CASSLTGHTEAFF. As DNA, the CDR3 is TGTGCCAGCAGCCTGACAGGGCACACTGAAGCTTTCTTT.

CDR3 residues: CASSLPGLATGELFF. The CDR3 DNA reads TGTGCCAGCAGCTTGCCGGGACTAGCGACCGGGGAGCTGTTTTTT. The V gene is TRBV3-1 (or the pseudogene TRBV3-2), the J gene TRBJ2-2; TRBD2 matches 10 bases. Germline CDR1 reads LGHDT; CDR2 reads YNNKEL (reference sequence). CDR3 length: 15 residues. Trimming removed 5 bases from V and 5 bases from J; junction bases left unmatched: 5.

This clone came up once. The chain is built from TRBV19 and TRBJ2-2; D may be TRBD2 (6 bases). Germline V gene data show CDR1 as LNHDA and CDR2 as SQIVND (reference sequence). V was cut by 3 bases and J by 0 bases, with 8 bases left in between. The CDR3 has 15 amino acids. CDR3 loop: CASSIAGPNTGELFF. DNA of the CDR3: TGTGCCAGTAGTATCGCGGGACCGAACACCGGGGAGCTGTTTTTT.

The chain links TRBV5-4 to TRBJ1-2, with TRBD1 matching 8 bases. V shed 3 bases and J 3 bases; nucleotides not matched to a gene: 7. Germline CDR1 reads SGHNT; CDR2 reads YYREEE (reference sequence). CDR3 length: 15 amino acids. The CDR3 here is CASSSGQGGYYGYTF. CDR3 sequence (DNA): TGTGCCAGCAGCTCCGGACAGGGCGGGTACTATGGCTACACCTTC.

This CDR3 reads CASSLDSHRDSGNTIYF. CDR3 in DNA: TGCGCCAGCAGCTTGGATTCGCACAGGGACTCTGGAAACACCATATATTTT. The rearrangement uses TRBV5-1 and TRBJ1-3, with D possibly TRBD1 on 6 matching bases. The CDR3 contains 17 residues. V lost 0 bases to trimming and J lost 0 bases, with 13 bases between them. Per germline, CDR1 SGHRS and CDR2 YFSETQ.

This chain joins TRBV5-1 and TRBJ1-4, with D tentatively TRBD1 (5 bases). V lost 1 base to trimming and J lost 3 bases, with 7 bases between them. Germline assignment: CDR1 SGHRS and CDR2 YFSETQ. The length of the CDR3 is 14 residues. CDR3 sequence (DNA): TGCGCCAGCAGCTTGACAGGCCCTAATGAAAAACTGTTTTTT. It yields the protein CASSLTGPNEKLFF. Complete variable domain (other parts from reference TRBV5-1 and TRBJ1-4): KAGVTQTPRYLIKTRGQQVTLSCSPISGHRSVSWYQQTPGQGLQFLFEYFSETQRNKGNFPGRFSGRQFSNSRSEMNVSTLELGDSALYLCASSLTGPNEKLFFGSGTQLSVL.

This clone has just one count. The chain recombines TRBV11-2 with TRBJ2-1, with 9 bases fitting TRBD1. This CDR3 is built from 15 residues. Per germline, CDR1 SGHAT and CDR2 FQNNGV. J lost 4 bases, V lost 0 bases, and 1 base had no gene match. The CDR3 sequence: CASSLEGTGYNEQFF. In DNA form, the CDR3 reads TGTGCCAGCAGCTTAGAAGGGACAGGGTACAATGAGCAGTTCTTC.

CDR3 coding DNA: TGTGCCAGCAGCTTGTTCCTTCCAGTGAGGACAGCAAAAGAGACCCAGTACTTC. It is translated as CASSLFLPVRTAKETQYF. The chain employs TRBV11-2 and TRBJ2-5; maybe TRBD1 (6 bases). V dropped 3 bases and J dropped 3 bases, with 23 bases sitting between them. Germline V gives CDR1 SGHAT, CDR2 FQNNGV. This CDR3 has 18 residues.

CDR3 residues: CASSLGASGNTIYF. The DNA of the CDR3 is TGCGCCAGCAGCTTGGGGGCCTCTGGAAACACCATATATTTT. This chain connects TRBV5-1 to TRBJ1-3; D call uncertain. Trimming cost V 0 bases and J 0 bases, with 4 bases left between them. The length of the CDR3 is 14 residues. Per the germline V gene, CDR1 is SGHRS and CDR2 is YFSETQ.

The chain's CDR3 is CASSQEGLAGSNEQFF. CDR3 nucleotide sequence: TGTGCCAGCAGCCAAGAGGGACTAGCGGGGAGTAATGAGCAGTTCTTC. This sequence joins TRBV4-2 and TRBJ2-1; 13 bases are a match to TRBD2. Trimming took 0 bases from V and 7 from J; bases not matched to a gene: 3. Germline V CDR1 and CDR2: LGHNA, YNFKEQ. The CDR3 is 16 amino acids.

This clone has just a few counts. This rearrangement joins TRBV5-6 to TRBJ1-1; D perhaps matches TRBD1 (6 bases). The CDR3 has 15 amino acids. Trimming took 3 bases from V and 2 from J, leaving 14 bases between them. The germline gives CDR1 SGHDT, CDR2 YYEEEE. The CDR3 loop is CASSWDTRVNTEAFF. The CDR3 nucleotides read TGTGCCAGCAGCTGGGACACTCGGGTAAACACTGAAGCTTTCTTT.

This clone was seen a handful of times. J is TRBJ1-2 and V is TRBV5-6; TRBD1 aligns across 9 bases. The length of the CDR3 is 12 residues. The ends lost 2 bases at V and 13 bases at J; junction bases unmatched: 6. Germline CDR1 SGHDT, CDR2 YYEEEE. In DNA, the CDR3 is TGTGCCAGCAGCTTATGGACAGGGGCGACCACCTTC. Protein: CASSLWTGATTF.

This chain joins TRBV6-1 and TRBJ2-7; 7 bases agree with TRBD1. Germline V CDR1 and CDR2: MNHNS, SASEGT. The V and J ends lost 1 base and 3 bases, in that order; junction bases with no gene match: 6. The CDR3 totals 15 residues. The CDR3 region has the DNA TGTGCCAGCAGTGAAGAACAGGGGTTCTTCTACGAGCAGTACTTC. It yields the protein CASSEEQGFFYEQYF.

This clone has only a few counts. The chain joins TRBV27 to TRBJ1-1; 10 bases align to TRBD1. The CDR3 is 17 amino acids. Germline CDR1 is MNHEY and CDR2 is SMNVEV (reference sequence). With 8 bases clipped from V and 0 bases from J, the junction kept 12 bases outside the gene matches. The CDR3 sequence: CASRLFGQGGMNTEAFF. For the CDR3, the DNA is TGTGCCAGCCGATTGTTCGGACAGGGGGGAATGAACACTGAAGCTTTCTTT.

The genes are TRBV6-1 and TRBJ1-6, with 11 bases lining up with TRBD1. The CDR3 covers 16 residues. Per germline, CDR1 MNHNS and CDR2 SASEGT. Germline trimming cut 5 bases from V and 7 bases from J; bases unmatched to any gene: 7. CDR3 region: CASSKGTGGANSPLHF. CDR3 bases: TGTGCCAGCAGTAAAGGGACAGGGGGAGCAAATTCACCCCTCCACTTT.

This sequence joins TRBV28 and TRBJ2-2; D might be TRBD1 (5 bases). From germline, CDR1 is MDHEN and CDR2 SYDVKM. This CDR3 is built from 14 residues. V lost 3 bases, J lost 6 bases, and 11 bases lay in between. The CDR3 loop is CASSFAGFAGELFF. CDR3 sequence (DNA): TGTGCCAGCAGTTTCGCAGGGTTCGCCGGGGAGCTGTTTTTT.

The rearrangement uses TRBV18 and TRBJ1-5, with 9 positions matching TRBD1. Germline assignment: CDR1 KGHSH and CDR2 LQKENI. The CDR3 has 15 amino acids. J was trimmed by 3 bases and V by 4 bases; bases with no gene match: 4. CDR3 protein: CASSLDRGHNQPQHF. The CDR3 DNA follows: TGTGCCAGCTCACTGGACAGGGGTCACAATCAGCCCCAGCATTTT.

V usage is TRBV19 and J usage is TRBJ1-2, with 7 bases matching TRBD1. Per the germline V gene, CDR1 is LNHDA and CDR2 is SQIVND (reference sequence). The junction had 8 bases not matched to a gene; V was cut back by 5 bases and J by 2 bases. This CDR3 region has 15 residues. CDR3 protein: CASSPGGGWNYGYTF. CDR3 nucleotide sequence: TGTGCCAGTAGTCCGGGAGGGGGCTGGAACTATGGCTACACCTTC. Combining the CDR3 with reference TRBV19 and TRBJ1-2 gives the whole variable domain DGGITQSPKYLFRKEGQNVTLSCEQNLNHDAMYWYRQDPGQGLRLIYYSQIVNDFQKGDIAEGYSVSREKKESFPLTVTSAQKNPTAFYLCASSPGGGWNYGYTFGSGTRLTVV.

The chain employs TRBV27 and TRBJ2-7; the match to TRBD1 covers 7 bases. V shed 4 bases, J shed 2 bases, and the junction held 11 bases outside the gene matches. Germline assignment: CDR1 MNHEY and CDR2 SMNVEV (reference sequence). There are 16 residues in the CDR3. Written as DNA, the CDR3 is TGTGCCAGCAGTTCCAAAGGACAGGCAGTCCCCTACGAGCAGTACTTC. It translates to CASSSKGQAVPYEQYF.

In its sample, this clone was seen many times. The chain couples TRBV24-1 to TRBJ2-1; weak D call: TRBD1 (5 bases). This CDR3 has 17 residues. V lost 2 bases and J lost 0, with 13 bases in between. From germline, CDR1 is KGHDR and CDR2 SFDVKD. CDR3 in DNA: TGTGCCACCAGTGATTCCTTTGGCAGGGCCTCCTACAATGAGCAGTTCTTC. Protein product: CATSDSFGRASYNEQFF.

V is TRBV19 and J is TRBJ1-5; tentatively, D is TRBD1 (5 bases). Trimming took off 8 bases at V and 7 bases at J, with 18 bases between the two ends. This CDR3 region has 14 residues. Germline V gives CDR1 LNHDA, CDR2 SQIVND (reference sequence). The CDR3 region is CASSSAGREQPQHF. The CDR3 coding sequence is TGTGCCAGTTCCTCGGCAGGGCGGGAACAGCCCCAGCATTTT.